This is a list of T cell receptor beta chains from one sample in a study of cytomegalovirus exposure and HLA in healthy donors. Sequencing was performed with immunoSEQ multiplex PCR; in TCRdb, only in-frame clones are kept and a portion is missing. The data show roughly 73,000 clones, around 75% seen once. The sample taken for sequencing was PBMCs. The receptors were sampled from an older man in good health and CMV-seronegative. Both conserved end residues are part of each CDR3. D genes are given only for firm matches. The size field is filled for only some rows; it gives once, few, many or a size class.

clone size,D gene,J gene,V gene,CDR3 length,CDR3 protein,CDR3 DNA
.,TRBD1,TRBJ1-4,TRBV7-9,14,CASSPGGPNEKLFF,TGTGCCAGCAGCCCAGGGGGCCCTAATGAAAAACTGTTTTTT
.,.,TRBJ2-3,TRBV11-2,16,CASSLDLGLITDTQYF,TGTGCCAGCAGCTTAGATCTTGGACTTATCACAGATACGCAGTATTTT
.,TRBD2,TRBJ2-5,TRBV6-1,15,CASSEFASGKETQYF,TGTGCCAGCAGTGAATTTGCTAGCGGGAAAGAGACCCAGTACTTC
.,.,TRBJ2-5,TRBV14,18,CASSPNEGLWGVQETQYF,TGTGCCAGCAGCCCAAACGAAGGACTCTGGGGGGTCCAAGAGACCCAGTACTTC
.,.,TRBJ2-1,TRBV12-5,14,CASAPGSSYNEQFF,TGTGCTAGTGCCCCGGGGAGCTCCTACAATGAGCAGTTCTTC
.,TRBD1,TRBJ1-1,TRBV7-2,15,CASSLEQGGIAEAFF,TGTGCCAGCAGCTTAGAACAGGGGGGTATCGCTGAAGCTTTCTTT
.,.,TRBJ2-4,TRBV18,16,CASSLRQVSAKNIQYF,TGTGCCAGCTCACTAAGACAGGTCTCAGCCAAAAACATTCAGTACTTC
.,.,TRBJ1-5,TRBV30,18,CAWSVGRTGRGSNQPQHF,TGTGCCTGGAGTGTGGGTCGAACAGGGAGAGGAAGCAATCAGCCCCAGCATTTT
.,.,TRBJ2-2,TRBV2,12,CASSENLGELFF,TGTGCCAGCAGTGAAAATCTCGGGGAGCTGTTTTTT
.,TRBD2,TRBJ2-3,TRBV5-1,14,CASSRGDSTDTQYF,TGCGCCAGCAGCCGGGGGGACTCCACAGATACGCAGTATTTT
.,TRBD1,TRBJ1-4,TRBV5-4,16,CASSFFEGQGGEKLFF,TGTGCCAGCAGCTTTTTCGAGGGACAGGGAGGTGAAAAACTGTTTTTT
.,TRBD2,TRBJ2-7,TRBV2,14,CASSTSGSVSEQYF,TGTGCCAGCAGTACTAGCGGGAGTGTTTCCGAGCAGTACTTC
.,.,TRBJ2-3,TRBV11-2,13,CASSLDRSDTQYF,TGTGCCAGCAGCTTAGATCGGTCCGATACGCAGTATTTT
few,.,TRBJ1-1,TRBV19,11,CASRDLTEAFF,TGTGCCAGTAGGGACTTAACTGAAGCTTTCTTT
.,TRBD2,TRBJ2-1,TRBV28,14,CATKTSGGYNEQFF,TGTGCCACGAAGACTAGCGGGGGTTACAATGAGCAGTTCTTC
once,.,TRBJ1-5,TRBV2,16,CASSTDQGYSNQPQHF,TGTGCCAGCAGTACGGATCAGGGCTATAGCAATCAGCCCCAGCATTTT
.,.,TRBJ2-3,TRBV27,15,CASRLLAASTDTQYF,TGTGCCAGCAGGCTTCTAGCTGCTAGCACAGATACGCAGTATTTT
.,.,TRBJ2-5,TRBV7-9,15,CASSNGYRAGETQYF,TGTGCCAGCAGCAACGGGTACAGGGCCGGGGAGACCCAGTACTTC
.,TRBD1,TRBJ1-3,TRBV2,13,CASTGQGGNTIYF,TGTGCCAGCACAGGACAGGGGGGAAACACCATATATTTT
.,.,TRBJ1-5,TRBV27,15,CASSLWGGGDQPQHF,TGTGCCAGCAGTTTATGGGGCGGGGGAGATCAGCCCCAGCATTTT
.,.,TRBJ2-5,TRBV5-1,13,CASTRQNQETQYF,TGCGCCAGTACCAGACAGAACCAAGAGACCCAGTACTTC
.,.,TRBJ1-2,TRBV5-4,14,CASSLVGAGYGYTF,TGTGCCAGCAGCTTGGTGGGGGCTGGCTATGGCTACACCTTC
.,.,TRBJ2-1,TRBV7-8,13,CASSQRVRGEQFF,TGTGCCAGCAGTCAAAGGGTCCGGGGAGAGCAGTTCTTC
.,TRBD1,TRBJ1-3,TRBV7-2,14,CASRRDRAGNTIYF,TGTGCCAGCAGAAGGGACAGAGCTGGAAACACCATATATTTT
.,TRBD1,TRBJ1-5,TRBV2,14,CASTQTGSNQPQHF,TGTGCCAGCACCCAGACAGGGTCGAATCAGCCCCAGCATTTT
.,.,TRBJ1-1,TRBV11-3,15,CASSLGRGMNTEAFF,TGTGCCAGCAGCTTAGGCCGGGGGATGAACACTGAAGCTTTCTTT
once,.,TRBJ1-1,TRBV19,16,CASTIGAGRANTEAFF,TGTGCCAGTACCATAGGGGCGGGGAGGGCCAACACTGAAGCTTTCTTT
.,.,TRBJ2-7,TRBV7-9,14,CASSLTGDSYEQYF,TGTGCCAGCAGCCTGACCGGGGACTCCTACGAGCAGTACTTC
.,.,TRBJ1-6,TRBV19,13,CASTAGYNSPLHF,TGTGCCAGTACCGCGGGGTATAATTCACCCCTCCACTTT
few,TRBD1,TRBJ2-1,TRBV10-1,13,CASRGQVEGEQFF,TGCGCCAGCAGAGGACAGGTTGAGGGTGAGCAGTTCTTC
.,TRBD1,TRBJ1-3,TRBV5-1,15,CASSLGTGGANTIYF,TGCGCCAGCAGCTTGGGGACAGGGGGAGCCAACACCATATATTTT
few,.,TRBJ1-1,TRBV10-3,13,CAISEGQFGEAFF,TGTGCCATCAGTGAAGGACAGTTCGGTGAAGCTTTCTTT
.,TRBD2,TRBJ2-3,TRBV5-1,16,CASSLGLLAGTDTQYF,TGCGCCAGCAGCTTGGGTTTACTAGCGGGGACAGATACGCAGTATTTT
.,.,TRBJ1-1,TRBV6-1,11,CATEGNTEAFF,TGTGCCACGGAGGGAAACACTGAAGCTTTCTTT
.,.,TRBJ2-1,TRBV7-2,13,CASAGAGDNEQFF,TGTGCCAGCGCAGGGGCGGGGGACAATGAGCAGTTCTTC
.,TRBD1,TRBJ2-3,TRBV5-6,16,CASSTDRPLLLGTQYF,TGTGCCAGCAGCACGGACAGGCCGTTGCTATTGGGTACGCAGTATTTT
.,.,TRBJ2-1,TRBV5-1,15,CASSRDSSSYNEQFF,TGCGCCAGCAGCCGGGACTCTAGCTCCTACAATGAGCAGTTCTTC
.,TRBD2,TRBJ2-5,TRBV5-8,16,CASSVGTSGSYETQYF,TGTGCCAGCAGCGTGGGGACTAGCGGATCGTATGAGACCCAGTACTTC
.,.,TRBJ1-1,TRBV28,13,CASRLQGNTEAFF,TGTGCCAGCAGACTGCAGGGGAACACTGAAGCTTTCTTT
.,.,TRBJ2-2,TRBV28,14,CASSLMRDTGELFF,TGTGCCAGCAGTTTAATGAGGGACACCGGGGAGCTGTTTTTT
.,TRBD1,TRBJ1-5,TRBV7-8,14,CASSLATGEQPQHF,TGTGCCAGCAGCTTAGCGACAGGGGAACAGCCCCAGCATTTT
.,TRBD2,TRBJ2-5,TRBV7-2,16,CASSLVAGGLQETQYF,TGTGCCAGCAGCTTAGTGGCGGGAGGGCTACAAGAGACCCAGTACTTC